This TCR beta chain comes out of a study of blood T cell repertoires in COVID-19 (TCRdb year 2020). At the level of the whole study: Samples covering the acute and convalescent phases of COVID-19 were provided by collaborators in the United States, Italy and Spain. The samples were drawn from two sources: the first 160 participants of the ongoing ImmuneRACE study, and 1,000 to 1,500 subjects contributed by 6 global collaborators. Where available, HLA class I and class II types were obtained from metadata supplied by the sample provider rather than from assay-based typing. The sample metadata nearly always contained a de-identified subject ID, COVID-19 status, age in years and sex. The dataset comprised deeply sampled blood TCRbeta repertoires from subjects exposed to, actively infected with, or recovered from COVID-19. The material from the prospective study consisted of cDNA or gDNA derived from T cells, B-cell-depleted T cells, or PBMCs. The repertoires were made available in a free public database intended to serve as a resource for research on the immune response to SARS-CoV-2. Here is what the overall study found, with its caveats: Clinical and demographic metadata were provided uncurated, with the amount varying by source and participant.

The immunoSEQ Assay, a bias-controlled multiplex PCR, was used to amplify TCRbeta CDR3 regions from genomic DNA. The original pipeline was this. The number of nucleated cells in each sample was estimated by amplification of reference gene primers within the assay. To quantify the absolute abundance of each unique TCRbeta CDR3 rearrangement, sequence reads were collapsed and filtered. For each sample, productive Simpson clonality was calculated as the square root of Simpson's diversity index over productive rearrangements. In TCRdb, the immuneACCESS table is reduced to in-frame sequences with V and J assigned. These tables do not hold every clone; where another copy was compared, an unresolved V gene accounts for under half, and the others remain unexplained. V and J calls and clone size are copied from that table; D and trimming were computed from the DNA. This sample is represented by 240,000 or so clones; roughly 81% of them were singletons. Of the sample, 7.5% is held by the ten largest clones.

At one collaborating source in Seattle, patients were enrolled during active infection and were followed longitudinally through the course of disease. Whole blood was collected in K2EDTA tubes by collaborating institutions according to the institutions' own protocols. For TCRbeta analysis, collaborator samples were shipped as frozen whole blood, as isolated PBMCs, or as DNA extracted from either sample type. V and J are trimmed by 4 bases and 7 bases, and the gene matches miss 6 bases of the junction. Via the germline V gene (reference sequence), CDR1 is SGHNT and CDR2 YYREEE. Reading from cysteine to phenylalanine, the CDR3 counts 15 amino acids. Only CDR3 DNA is held: 45 bases, read in frame from base 1. Regarding this clone: Its antigen is unknown. It has no much larger one-base neighbor in the sample; base qualities were not kept.

The sample was peripheral blood. The V and J genes are TRBV5-4 and TRBJ2-1; 12 bases in the junction line up with TRBD1. The receptor was isolated from a woman aged 80 or older with COVID-19, enrolled during active disease. CDR3 sequence: CASSRGQGAGNEQFF. The DNA is as follows: TGTGCCAGCAGCCGGGGACAGGGGGCGGGAAATGAGCAGTTCTTC.